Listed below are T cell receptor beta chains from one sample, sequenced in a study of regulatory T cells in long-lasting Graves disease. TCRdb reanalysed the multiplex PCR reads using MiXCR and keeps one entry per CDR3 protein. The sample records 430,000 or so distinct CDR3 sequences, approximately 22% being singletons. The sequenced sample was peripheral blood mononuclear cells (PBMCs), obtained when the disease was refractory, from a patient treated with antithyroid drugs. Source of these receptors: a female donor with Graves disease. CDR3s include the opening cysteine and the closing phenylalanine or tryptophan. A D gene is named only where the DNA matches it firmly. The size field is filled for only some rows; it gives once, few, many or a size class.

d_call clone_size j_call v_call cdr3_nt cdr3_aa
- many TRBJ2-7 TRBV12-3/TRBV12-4 TGTGCCAGCAGTTTAAGGGTTACGACTAGTTTACCAAACTTC CASSLRVTTSLPNF
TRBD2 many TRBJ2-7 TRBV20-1 TGCAGTGCTAGAGATCCGACTAGCGGGGGGTACGAGCAGTACTTC CSARDPTSGGYEQYF
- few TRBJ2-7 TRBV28 TGTGCCAGCACCGGGGCGGGGTGGCACTTC CASTGAGWHF
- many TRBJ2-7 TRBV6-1 TGTGCCAGCAGACCCGGGGAGGATGGGGCCTACGAGCAGTACTTC CASRPGEDGAYEQYF
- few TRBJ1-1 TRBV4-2 TGTGCCAGCAGCCCTCCGGCGGGGAACACTGAAGCTTTCTTT CASSPPAGNTEAFF
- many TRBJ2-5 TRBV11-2 TGTGCCAGCAGCTTAGTCTCTGGGCTAGAAGAGACCCAGTACTTC CASSLVSGLEETQYF
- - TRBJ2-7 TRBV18 TGTGCCAGCTCACCCGCGATCCTCGGGGAGCAGTACTTC CASSPAILGEQYF
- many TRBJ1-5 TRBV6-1 TGTGCCAGCACTATTCGGGACCCAAATCAGCCCCAGCATTTT CASTIRDPNQPQHF
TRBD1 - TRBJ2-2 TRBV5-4 TGTGCCAGCAGCTTACAGGGGAAGTTCACCGGGGAGCTGTTTTTT CASSLQGKFTGELFF
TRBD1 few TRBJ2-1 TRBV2 TGTGCCAGTGGACAGGGGGACTACAATGAGCAGTTCTTC CASGQGDYNEQFF
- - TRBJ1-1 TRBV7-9 TGTGCCAGCAGCTTAATTGCCAGTAACACTGAAGCTTTCTTT CASSLIASNTEAFF
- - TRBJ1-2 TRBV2 TGTGCCAGCAGAGAAGACAGGAATCTCTTCTATGGCTACACCTTC CASREDRNLFYGYTF
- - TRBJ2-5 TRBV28 TGTGCCAGCAGTATCCCCAGGGGTTTGGCGGAGACCCAGTACTTC CASSIPRGLAETQYF